This T cell receptor (beta chain) was sequenced for a study of cytomegalovirus exposure and HLA in healthy donors. Regarding the study as a whole: Cytomegalovirus-associated status was assigned to roughly 160 TCR beta chains. Analysis performed later found 16,000 or so TCR beta sequences associated with HLA alleles at 0.05 false discovery rate.

60 Vbeta and 13 Jbeta primers were used in PCR. Profiling relied on immunoSEQ multiplex PCR, and the TCRdb table lists in-frame clones only, not all of them. Of 150,000 or so clones listed, about 83% are singletons. This clone was observed a few times. The target antigen is unknown. In germline, CDR1 is SNHLY, CDR2 FYNNEI. Trimming shortened V by 8 bases and J by 1 base, and 11 bases separated the two germline ends. This CDR3 is 13 amino acids long. This chain links TRBV2 with TRBJ1-1; D is possibly TRBD1 (5 bases). This TCR was sampled from a woman aged 40 to 50 in good health and CMV-seronegative. The specimen was PBMCs. CDR3 coding DNA: TGTGCCAGCTTACGAACAGGGAACACTGAAGCTTTCTTT. It encodes CASLRTGNTEAFF.